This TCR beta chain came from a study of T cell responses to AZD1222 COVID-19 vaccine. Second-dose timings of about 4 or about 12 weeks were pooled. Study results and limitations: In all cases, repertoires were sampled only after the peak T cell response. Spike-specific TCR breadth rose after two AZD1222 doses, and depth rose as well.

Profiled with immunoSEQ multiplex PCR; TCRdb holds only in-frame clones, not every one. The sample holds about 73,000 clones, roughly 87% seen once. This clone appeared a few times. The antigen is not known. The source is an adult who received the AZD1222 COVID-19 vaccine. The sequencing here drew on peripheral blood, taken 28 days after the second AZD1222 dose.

The CDR3 DNA reads as TGTGCCAGCAGTTTAGACGACAGAAATACGCAGTATTTT. Translated, it gives CASSLDDRNTQYF. This chain uses TRBV12-3 or TRBV12-4 with TRBJ2-3, with TRBD1 as a possible D gene (5 bases). V dropped 1 base and J dropped 7 bases, with 9 bases sitting between them. The CDR3 contains 13 residues.